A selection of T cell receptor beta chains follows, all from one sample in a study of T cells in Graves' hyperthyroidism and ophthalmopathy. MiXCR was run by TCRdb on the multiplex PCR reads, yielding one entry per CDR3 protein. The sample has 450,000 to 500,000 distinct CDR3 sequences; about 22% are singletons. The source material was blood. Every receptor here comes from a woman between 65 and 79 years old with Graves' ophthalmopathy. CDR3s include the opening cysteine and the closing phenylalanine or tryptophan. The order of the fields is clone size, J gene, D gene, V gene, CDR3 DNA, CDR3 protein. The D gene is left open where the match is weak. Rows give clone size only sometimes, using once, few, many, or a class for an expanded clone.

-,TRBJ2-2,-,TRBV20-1,TGCAGTGCTAGGGTAGGACAGTTCGCGAACACCGGGGAGCTGTTTTTT,CSARVGQFANTGELFF
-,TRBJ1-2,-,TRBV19,TGTGCCAGTAGTATAGCGCAGGGAATCAACTATGGCTACACCTTC,CASSIAQGINYGYTF
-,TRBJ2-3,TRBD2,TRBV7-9,TGTGCCAGCAGTTTTAGGACTAGCGGGATATCAGATACGCAGTATTTT,CASSFRTSGISDTQYF
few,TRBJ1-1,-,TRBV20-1,TGCAGTGTTCAGGGCTCGGGGAACACTGAAGCTTTCTTT,CSVQGSGNTEAFF
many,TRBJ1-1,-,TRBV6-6,TGTGCCAGCAGTTACTCAAGCACTCGCACTGAAGCTTTCTTT,CASSYSSTRTEAFF
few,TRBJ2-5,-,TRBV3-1,TGTGCCAGCAGCCAACCGCTAGCGTTCCAAGAGACCCAGTACTTC,CASSQPLAFQETQYF
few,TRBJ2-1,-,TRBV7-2,TGTGCCAGCAGCCGTCCAGGGACTCCTGAGCAGTTCTTC,CASSRPGTPEQFF
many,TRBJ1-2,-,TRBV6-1,TGTGCCAGCAGTGAGTCGTCTGGTTGGGGCGGCTACACCTTC,CASSESSGWGGYTF
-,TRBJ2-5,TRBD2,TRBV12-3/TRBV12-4,TGTGCCAGCAGTTTTTTCGGGGGGGGGACCCAGTACTTC,CASSFFGGGTQYF
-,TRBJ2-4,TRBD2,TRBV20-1,TGCAGTGCTGCCCGACTAGCGGGAGACCCAGCCAAAAACATTCAGTACTTC,CSAARLAGDPAKNIQYF
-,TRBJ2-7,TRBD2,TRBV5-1,TGTGCCGGGGGGGGGGGAGCAACCTACGAGCAGTACTTC,CAGGGGATYEQYF
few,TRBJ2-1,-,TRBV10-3,TGTGCCATCAGTGAGTCAGCAAACAATGAGCAGTTCTTC,CAISESANNEQFF
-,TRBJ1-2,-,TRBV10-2,TGCGCCAGCAGTGAGTCCGGGGGCGCTCACTATGGCTACACCTTC,CASSESGGAHYGYTF
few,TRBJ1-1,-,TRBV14,TGTGCCAGCAGCCAAGCTCCCGGGACGGGAGCTTTCTTT,CASSQAPGTGAFF
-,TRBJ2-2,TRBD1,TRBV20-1,TGCAGTGCCGCCCCGGGACAGGGGCCCGGGGAGCTGTTTTTT,CSAAPGQGPGELFF
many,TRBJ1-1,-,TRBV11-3,TGTGCCAGCAGCCGAACAGGGTACACTGAAGCTTTCTTT,CASSRTGYTEAFF
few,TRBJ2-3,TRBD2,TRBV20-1,TGCAGTGCTACAAACGGCGGGAGAGGCCGCACAGATACGCAGTATTTT,CSATNGGRGRTDTQYF
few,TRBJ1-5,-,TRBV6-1,TGTGCCAGCAGCCACGTCACCCCCGAGCGCAATCAGCCCCAGCATTTT,CASSHVTPERNQPQHF
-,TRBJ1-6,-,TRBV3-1,TGTGCCAGCAGCCAAGGAAGAGCGAGCCCCCTCCACTTT,CASSQGRASPLHF
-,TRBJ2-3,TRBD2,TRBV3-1,TGTGCCAGCGGGTGGACTAGCGGGAGCACAGATACGCAGTATTTT,CASGWTSGSTDTQYF
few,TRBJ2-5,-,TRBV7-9,TGTGCCAGCAGCCCAGACAGTGCGGAAGAGACCCAGTACTTC,CASSPDSAEETQYF
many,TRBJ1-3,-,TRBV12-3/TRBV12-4,TGTGCCAGCAGCCAGACACAAGCTGGAAACACCATATATTTT,CASSQTQAGNTIYF
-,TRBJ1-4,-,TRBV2,TGTGCCAGCAGTCTACAGGAGTTGAATGAAAAACTGTTTTTT,CASSLQELNEKLFF
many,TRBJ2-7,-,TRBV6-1,TGTGCCAGCAGTTATTCTCCCGGTGCCTCCTACGAGCAGTACTTC,CASSYSPGASYEQYF
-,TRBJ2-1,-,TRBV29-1,TGCAGCTCCAACACGAACTACAATGAGCAGTTCTTC,CSSNTNYNEQFF
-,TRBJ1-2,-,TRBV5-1,TGCGCCAGCAGCTTGGCCGGGGCAGGGAGTGGCTACACCTTC,CASSLAGAGSGYTF
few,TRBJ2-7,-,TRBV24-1,TGTGCCACCAGTGATTCGAACTCGCCTTACGAGCAGTACTTC,CATSDSNSPYEQYF
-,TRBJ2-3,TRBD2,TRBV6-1,TGTGCCAGCAGCTCAGGGTTTAGCGGGAGCACAGATACGCAGTATTTT,CASSSGFSGSTDTQYF